This T cell receptor (beta chain) is from a study of T-cell memory formation after mild COVID-19. This clonotype occurred many times. Researchers used 5'RACE with constant-segment primers to make TCR alpha and TCR beta cDNA libraries that carry sample barcodes and UMIs. MiXCR, applied by TCRdb to the 5' RACE reads, yields one record per CDR3 protein. This table has around 300,000 distinct CDR3 sequences, roughly 19% appearing once. CDR1 and CDR2 (germline): WSHSY, SAAADI. The CDR3 runs 15 residues. Germline trimming cut 6 bases from V and 4 bases from J; bases unmatched to any gene: 8. The rearrangement links TRBV10-2 to TRBJ2-5, with 10 bases identical to TRBD1. The clonotype originates from a man between 18 and 29 years old who had mild COVID-19 (a few samples of this study predate the infection). Cell type and time point are not known. The sample was PBMCs or a T cell subset sorted from them (not recorded which). This chain's CDR3 is CASSDRDRGGETQYF. DNA for the CDR3: TGCGCCAGCAGCGACAGGGACAGGGGAGGAGAGACCCAGTACTTC.